This passage covers 21 T cell receptor beta chains from one sample sequenced in a study of blood T cell repertoires in COVID-19. The data were produced by immunoSEQ multiplex PCR, yet TCRdb's version contains in-frame clones alone and is incomplete. The table lists 130,000 or so clones, less than 85% of them singletons. Sequencing was performed on peripheral blood. Source of these receptors: a woman in her sixties with acute or convalescent COVID-19.

The chain couples TRBV7-8 to TRBJ2-7; D not certain. V lost 1 base and J 3 bases, leaving 7 bases between the germline ends. CDR1 and CDR2 (germline): SGHVS, FQNEAQ. The CDR3 is made up of 13 amino acids. CDR3 coding DNA: TGTGCCAGCAGCTTAGAGTACAGCTACGAGCAGTACTTC. Protein: CASSLEYSYEQYF.

This sequence joins TRBV9 and TRBJ2-3; 7 bases are shared with TRBD2. The CDR3 is 15 amino acids. Germline loops: CDR1 SGDLS, CDR2 YYNGEE. J was trimmed by 6 bases and V by 0 bases; bases with no gene match: 7. The CDR3 loop is CASSVDGLAVDTQYF. CDR3 nucleotides: TGTGCCAGCAGCGTAGACGGGCTAGCGGTCGATACGCAGTATTTT.

This clone was observed once. The chain uses TRBV12-5 and TRBJ1-5, with a possible D match to TRBD1 (6 bases). The CDR3 extends over 16 amino acids. Trimming shortened V by 5 bases and J by 1 base, and 15 bases separated the two germline ends. Germline assignment: CDR1 LGHNT and CDR2 FRNRAP. CDR3 sequence reads: CASGPAGEWSNQPQHF. CDR3 DNA: TGTGCTAGTGGTCCTGCAGGGGAATGGAGCAATCAGCCCCAGCATTTT.

The genes are TRBV5-1 and TRBJ1-1; D remains unclear. Germline V gene lookup returns CDR1 SGHRS and CDR2 YFSETQ. V was pared by 3 bases and J by 4 bases, with 13 bases between. The CDR3 consists of 14 residues. CDR3 sequence: CASSSKAGSTEAFF. CDR3 nucleotides: TGCGCCAGCAGCTCGAAAGCGGGGAGCACTGAAGCTTTCTTT.

The V gene is TRBV27, the J gene TRBJ1-2, with 10 bases lining up with TRBD1. This CDR3 spans 16 amino acids. Germline CDR1 reads MNHEY; CDR2 reads SMNVEV (reference sequence). The V segment lost 3 bases and the J segment 3 bases; nucleotides outside the gene matches: 7. The DNA of the CDR3 is TGTGCCAGCAGTTTTCTCCGGGACAGGGGAGACTATGGCTACACCTTC. Encoded protein: CASSFLRDRGDYGYTF.

The chain joins TRBV19 to TRBJ1-4; D gene ambiguous. CDR1 is LNHDA, CDR2 SQIVND, per germline (reference sequence). The germline V and J ends were trimmed by 7 bases and 4 bases, with 13 bases remaining between them. The CDR3 is 14 amino acids. This CDR3 reads CASISVSRNEKLFF. CDR3 nucleotides: TGTGCCAGTATTAGCGTTTCCCGTAATGAAAAACTGTTTTTT. Combining the CDR3 with reference TRBV19 and TRBJ1-4 gives the whole variable domain DGGITQSPKYLFRKEGQNVTLSCEQNLNHDAMYWYRQDPGQGLRLIYYSQIVNDFQKGDIAEGYSVSREKKESFPLTVTSAQKNPTAFYLCASISVSRNEKLFFGSGTQLSVL.

V and J are TRBV7-6 and TRBJ1-2; TRBD1 matches at 8 bases. The CDR3 is 16 residues long. Germline loops: CDR1 SGHVS, CDR2 FNYEAQ. With 8 bases clipped from V and 1 base from J, the junction kept 12 bases outside the gene matches. This chain's CDR3 is CASGAWTGPDNYGYTF. CDR3 coding DNA: TGTGCCAGCGGCGCTTGGACAGGGCCGGATAACTATGGCTACACCTTC.

V usage is TRBV2 and J usage is TRBJ1-1; perhaps TRBD1 as D (5 bases). With 5 bases removed from V and 11 bases from J, the gap between germline ends came to 15 bases. Germline V CDR1 and CDR2: SNHLY, FYNNEI. This CDR3 comprises 12 residues. The CDR3 DNA is TGTGCCAGCAGTCCCGGGGGGGTGAGTGCTTTCTTT. Amino acid sequence: CASSPGGVSAFF. Variable domain in full (rest from reference TRBV2 and TRBJ1-1): EPEVTQTPSHQVTQMGQEVILRCVPISNHLYFYWYRQILGQKVEFLVSFYNNEISEKSEIFDDQFSVERPDGSNFTLKIRSTKLEDSAMYFCASSPGGVSAFFGQGTRLTVV.

Here the CDR3 reads CASSDPSGVASGNTIYF. CDR3 nucleotide sequence: TGCGCCAGCAGTGACCCCTCAGGGGTGGCCTCTGGAAACACCATATATTTT. J is TRBJ1-3 and V is TRBV10-2; tentatively, D is TRBD1 (6 bases). The CDR3 has 17 amino acids. Per germline, CDR1 WSHSY and CDR2 SAAADI. V was pared by 3 bases and J by 0 bases, with 15 bases between.

The genes are TRBV9 and TRBJ2-5; 9 bases line up with TRBD1. CDR3 length: 15 amino acids. V lost 0 bases, J lost 2 bases, and 2 bases stayed unmatched. Germline V gene lookup returns CDR1 SGDLS and CDR2 YYNGEE. DNA for the CDR3: TGTGCCAGCAGCGTAGGGGACAGGGATCAAGAGACCCAGTACTTC. Its protein product is CASSVGDRDQETQYF. The full variable domain, its missing parts supplied by reference TRBV9 and TRBJ2-5, is DSGVTQTPKHLITATGQRVTLRCSPRSGDLSVYWYQQSLDQGLQFLIQYYNGEERAKGNILERFSAQQFPDLHSELNLSSLELGDSALYFCASSVGDRDQETQYFGPGTRLLVL.

The CDR3, as DNA: TGTGCCAGCAGCTTAGCGGGGAGGGGGACTGAAGCTTTCTTT. Its translation: CASSLAGRGTEAFF. The chain recombines TRBV7-8 with TRBJ1-1; maybe TRBD1 (6 bases). The ends were cut back, 0 bases at V and 5 bases at J, with 10 bases in the middle. This CDR3 spans 14 amino acids. Germline V gene data show CDR1 as SGHVS and CDR2 as FQNEAQ.

The chain carries TRBV2 and TRBJ1-1; maybe TRBD1 (6 bases). Germline CDR1 and CDR2: SNHLY and FYNNEI. The CDR3 extends over 12 amino acids. Trimming removed 7 bases from V and 1 base from J, with 7 bases in between. In nucleotides, the CDR3 is TGTGCCAGCAAACAGGGGAACACTGAAGCTTTCTTT. Translating gives CASKQGNTEAFF.

The CDR3 spells CASSPMGQGDNSPLHF. CDR3 coding DNA: TGTGCCAGCAGCCCTATGGGACAGGGGGATAATTCACCCCTCCACTTT. The gene calls are TRBV11-2 and TRBJ1-6, with 11 bases lining up with TRBD1. After removal of 5 bases from V and 5 bases from J, the junction contained 5 bases not matched to a gene. This CDR3 has 16 residues. Germline V lookup: CDR1 SGHAT, CDR2 FQNNGV.

The chain joins TRBV5-1 to TRBJ2-5; no firm D call. Deletions cut 0 bases from V and 7 bases from J, with 16 bases between. From germline, CDR1 is SGHRS and CDR2 YFSETQ. The CDR3 spans 15 residues. This CDR3 is CASSLGQAQLGTQYF. CDR3 nucleotide sequence: TGCGCCAGCAGCTTGGGCCAGGCCCAATTGGGGACCCAGTACTTC.

J is TRBJ2-7 and V is TRBV11-2; a weak D match, TRBD1 (5 bases). CDR3 size: 16 residues. V lost 0 bases, J lost 2 bases, and 14 bases lay in between. The germline V gene has CDR1 SGHAT and CDR2 FQNNGV. The CDR3 sequence: CASSLEGQYPAYEQYF. The CDR3 DNA is TGTGCCAGCAGCTTAGAGGGGCAATACCCCGCCTACGAGCAGTACTTC.

V and J are TRBV11-1 and TRBJ2-5; TRBD2 agrees at 10 bases. Germline V gene data show CDR1 as SGHAT and CDR2 as FQDESV (reference sequence). V gave up 1 base and J gave up 14 bases; unmatched junction bases: 7. CDR3 size: 13 residues. In DNA form, the CDR3 reads TGTGCCAGCAGCTTAGACTGGACTAGCGGTTCCTACTTC. The encoded protein is CASSLDWTSGSYF.

The chain links TRBV3-1 (or the pseudogene TRBV3-2) to TRBJ2-4; 8 positions match TRBD1. CDR3 length: 12 amino acids. The junction had 1 base not matched to a gene; V was cut back by 0 bases and J by 12 bases. Looked up from germline, CDR1 is LGHDT and CDR2 is YNNKEL (reference sequence). CDR3 loop: CASSQETGAQYF. CDR3 nucleotide sequence: TGTGCCAGCAGCCAAGAGACAGGGGCTCAGTACTTC.

The rearrangement joins TRBV4-1 to TRBJ1-6, with D hard to call. CDR3 length: 14 amino acids. The germline V gene encodes CDR1 MGHRA and CDR2 YSYEKL. Trimming stripped 0 bases from V and 4 bases from J, with 4 bases between. As DNA, the CDR3 is TGCGCCAGCAGCCAAGAGGAGTATAATTCACCCCTCCACTTT. It specifies CASSQEEYNSPLHF.

This chain joins TRBV5-1 and TRBJ2-7, with a possible D match to TRBD1 (6 bases). The ends were cut back, 4 bases at V and 7 bases at J, with 12 bases in the middle. Per the germline V gene, CDR1 is SGHRS and CDR2 is YFSETQ. The CDR3 runs 12 residues. The CDR3 DNA reads as TGCGCCAGCAGCCAAACAGGGAATGAGCAGTACTTC. Translating it yields CASSQTGNEQYF.

The chain uses TRBV27 and TRBJ1-5; weak D call: TRBD1 (6 bases). V was shortened by 7 bases and J by 5 bases, with 21 bases between the two germline ends. CDR3 length: 16 residues. Germline loops: CDR1 MNHEY, CDR2 SMNVEV (reference sequence). The CDR3 loop is CASTFLSGGKDQPQHF. The CDR3 coding sequence is TGTGCCAGCACCTTTTTATCTGGGGGCAAAGATCAGCCCCAGCATTTT.

This chain uses TRBV18 with TRBJ1-5; 9 nucleotides line up with TRBD1. The CDR3 covers 15 residues. The germline V gene encodes CDR1 KGHSH and CDR2 LQKENI. V dropped 8 bases and J dropped 0; count of bases not matched to a gene: 5. For the CDR3, the DNA is TGTGCCAGCCGGGGGACAGGGTATAGCAATCAGCCCCAGCATTTT. This codes for CASRGTGYSNQPQHF.